Described below is a single TCR beta chain sequence and its context. Its specificity is not known. In the same sample, other DNA sequences code for this CDR3. Of the isolated RNA, all was reverse transcribed, and so the sequenced material was expressed TCRB transcripts. Only in-frame clones appear in the TCRdb table, and some are missing; sequencing was by immunoSEQ multiplex PCR. Of 350,000 to 450,000 clones listed, more than 11% are singletons. The ends were cut back, 0 bases at V and 1 base at J, with 4 bases in the middle. This CDR3 region has 13 residues. Per the germline V gene, CDR1 is SGHRS and CDR2 is YFSETQ. The sample belongs to a study of beta chain features in type 1 diabetes. The study, taken as a whole, reports: PCR might preferentially amplify shorter templates, equally in patients and controls. Among type 1 diabetes patients, VDJ junctions had fewer insertions and more deletions.

The sequenced material came from naive CD4+ T cells from blood. This receptor was identified in a man aged 25-40 years in good health. The chain employs TRBV5-1 and TRBJ1-1; D gene ambiguous. CDR3 in amino acids: CASSLERNTEAFF. The CDR3 DNA sequence: TGCGCCAGCAGCTTGGAACGGAACACTGAAGCTTTCTTT.